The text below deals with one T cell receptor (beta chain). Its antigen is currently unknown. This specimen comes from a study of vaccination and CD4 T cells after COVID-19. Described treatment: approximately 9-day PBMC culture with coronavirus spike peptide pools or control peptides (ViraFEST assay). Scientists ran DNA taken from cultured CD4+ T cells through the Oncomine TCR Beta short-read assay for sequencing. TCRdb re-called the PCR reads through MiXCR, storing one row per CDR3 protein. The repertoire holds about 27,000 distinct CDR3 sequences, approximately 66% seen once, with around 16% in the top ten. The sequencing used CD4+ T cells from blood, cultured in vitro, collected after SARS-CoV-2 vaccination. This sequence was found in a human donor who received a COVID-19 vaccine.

The CDR3 nucleotides are TGTGCCAGCAGTTACTCGTGGTCAGCGGAGGTACGAGAGACCCAGTACTTC. Its protein product is CASSYSWSAEVRETQYF. The genes are TRBV6-5 and TRBJ2-5; D is possibly TRBD2 (5 bases). The CDR3 consists of 17 residues. V was cut by 0 bases and J by 4 bases, with 18 bases left in between. Germline-derived CDR1 and CDR2 are MNHEY and SVGAGI.